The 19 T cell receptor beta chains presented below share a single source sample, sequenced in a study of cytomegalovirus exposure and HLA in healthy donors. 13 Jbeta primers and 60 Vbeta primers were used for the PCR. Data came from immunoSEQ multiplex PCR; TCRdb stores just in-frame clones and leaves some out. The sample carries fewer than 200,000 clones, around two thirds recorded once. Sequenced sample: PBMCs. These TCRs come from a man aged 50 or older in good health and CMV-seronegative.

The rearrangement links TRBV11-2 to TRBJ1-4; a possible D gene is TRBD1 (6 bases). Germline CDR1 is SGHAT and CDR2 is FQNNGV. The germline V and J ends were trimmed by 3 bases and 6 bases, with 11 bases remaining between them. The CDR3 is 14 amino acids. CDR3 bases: TGTGCCAGCAGCTTTACAGGGAGGGATGAAAAACTGTTTTTT. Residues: CASSFTGRDEKLFF.

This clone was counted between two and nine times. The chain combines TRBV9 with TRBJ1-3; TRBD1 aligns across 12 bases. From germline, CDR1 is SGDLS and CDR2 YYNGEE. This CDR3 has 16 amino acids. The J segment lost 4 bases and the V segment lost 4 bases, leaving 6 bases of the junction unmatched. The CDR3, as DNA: TGTGCCAGCAGCACTGGGACAGGGGGCGGCGGAAACACCATATATTTT. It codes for CASSTGTGGGGNTIYF.

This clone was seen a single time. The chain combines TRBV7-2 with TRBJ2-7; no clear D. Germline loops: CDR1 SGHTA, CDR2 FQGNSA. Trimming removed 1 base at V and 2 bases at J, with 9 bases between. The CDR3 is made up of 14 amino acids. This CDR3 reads CASSLGNRAYEQYF. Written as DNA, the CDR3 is TGTGCCAGCAGCTTAGGAAACAGAGCCTACGAGCAGTACTTC. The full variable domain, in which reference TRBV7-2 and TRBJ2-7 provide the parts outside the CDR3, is GAGVSQSPSNKVTEKGKDVELRCDPISGHTALYWYRQSLGQGLEFLIYFQGNSAPDKSGLPSDRFSAERTGGSVSTLTIQRTQQEDSAVYLCASSLGNRAYEQYFGPGTRLTVT.

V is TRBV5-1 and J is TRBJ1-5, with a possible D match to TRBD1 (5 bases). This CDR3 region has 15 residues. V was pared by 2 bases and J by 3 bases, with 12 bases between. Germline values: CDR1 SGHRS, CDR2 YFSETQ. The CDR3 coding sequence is TGCGCCAGCAGCTTTGCAGGGATCGACAATCAGCCCCAGCATTTT. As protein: CASSFAGIDNQPQHF. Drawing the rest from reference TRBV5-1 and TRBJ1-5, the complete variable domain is KAGVTQTPRYLIKTRGQQVTLSCSPISGHRSVSWYQQTPGQGLQFLFEYFSETQRNKGNFPGRFSGRQFSNSRSEMNVSTLELGDSALYLCASSFAGIDNQPQHFGDGTRLSIL.

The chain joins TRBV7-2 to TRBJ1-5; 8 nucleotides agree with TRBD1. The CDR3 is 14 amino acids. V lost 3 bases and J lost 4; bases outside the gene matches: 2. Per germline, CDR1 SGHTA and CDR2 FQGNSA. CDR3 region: CASSFRDRNQPQHF. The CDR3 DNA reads TGTGCCAGCAGCTTCCGGGACAGGAATCAGCCCCAGCATTTT.

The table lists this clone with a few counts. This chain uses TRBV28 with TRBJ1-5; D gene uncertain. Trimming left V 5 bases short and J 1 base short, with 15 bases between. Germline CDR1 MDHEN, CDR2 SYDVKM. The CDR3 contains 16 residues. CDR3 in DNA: TGTGCCAGCAGTCCCCCGGGGTCCTTCAGCAATCAGCCCCAGCATTTT. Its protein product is CASSPPGSFSNQPQHF.

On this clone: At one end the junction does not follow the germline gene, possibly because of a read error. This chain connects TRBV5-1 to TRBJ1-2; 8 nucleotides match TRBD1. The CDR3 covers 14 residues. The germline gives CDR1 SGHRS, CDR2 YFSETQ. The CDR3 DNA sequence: TGCGCCAGCAGGGACACAGGGGGTGACTATGGCTACCCCTTC. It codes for CASRDTGGDYGYPF.

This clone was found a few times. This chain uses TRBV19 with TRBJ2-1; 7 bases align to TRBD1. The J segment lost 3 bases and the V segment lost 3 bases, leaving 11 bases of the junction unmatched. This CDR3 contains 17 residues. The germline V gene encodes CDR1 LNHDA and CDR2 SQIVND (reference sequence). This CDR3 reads CASSMAMTGRNYNEQFF. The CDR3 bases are TGTGCCAGTAGTATGGCGATGACAGGGCGAAACTACAATGAGCAGTTCTTC.

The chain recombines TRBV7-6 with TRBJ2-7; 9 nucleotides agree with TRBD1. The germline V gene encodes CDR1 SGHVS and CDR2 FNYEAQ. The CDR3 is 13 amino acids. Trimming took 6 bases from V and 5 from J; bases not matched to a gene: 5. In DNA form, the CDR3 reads TGTGCCAGCAGACAGGGGGCGGGCCACGAGCAGTACTTC. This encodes CASRQGAGHEQYF.

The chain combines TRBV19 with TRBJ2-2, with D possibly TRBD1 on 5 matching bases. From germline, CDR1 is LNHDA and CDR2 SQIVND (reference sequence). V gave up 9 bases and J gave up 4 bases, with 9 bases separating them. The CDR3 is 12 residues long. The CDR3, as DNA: TGTGCCAGCGTTGACAGCACCGGGGAGCTGTTTTTT. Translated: CASVDSTGELFF.

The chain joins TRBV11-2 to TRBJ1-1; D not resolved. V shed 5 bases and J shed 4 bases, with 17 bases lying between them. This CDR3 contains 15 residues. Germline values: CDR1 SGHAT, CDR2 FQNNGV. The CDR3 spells CASSPRAPGTTEAFF. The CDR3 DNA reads TGTGCCAGCAGCCCCCGGGCCCCGGGAACCACTGAAGCTTTCTTT.

The CDR3 DNA is TGCGCCAGCAGCCCGGGGGGGAGCTCCTACAATGAGCAGTTCTTC. It is translated as CASSPGGSSYNEQFF. This rearrangement joins TRBV5-1 to TRBJ2-1; 8 bases align to TRBD2. The CDR3 length is 15 residues. Germline V gene lookup returns CDR1 SGHRS and CDR2 YFSETQ. With V trimmed by 4 bases and J by 0 bases, 3 bases remained unmatched.

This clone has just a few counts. CDR3 nucleotides: TGTGCCAGCAGCCAAGTCATCAGGTATCCGCAGTATTTT. Amino acid sequence: CASSQVIRYPQYF. This chain joins TRBV14 and TRBJ2-3; D call uncertain. V was shortened by 1 base and J by 10 bases, with 12 bases between the two germline ends. Germline V gives CDR1 SGHDN, CDR2 FVKESK. The CDR3 has 13 amino acids.

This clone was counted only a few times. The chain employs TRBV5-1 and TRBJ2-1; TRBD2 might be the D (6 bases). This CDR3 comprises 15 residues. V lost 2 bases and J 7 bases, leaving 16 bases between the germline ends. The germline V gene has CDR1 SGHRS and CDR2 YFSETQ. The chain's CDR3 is CASSLRRGGRNEQFF. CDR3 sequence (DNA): TGCGCCAGCAGCTTACGGCGGGGCGGTAGGAATGAGCAGTTCTTC.

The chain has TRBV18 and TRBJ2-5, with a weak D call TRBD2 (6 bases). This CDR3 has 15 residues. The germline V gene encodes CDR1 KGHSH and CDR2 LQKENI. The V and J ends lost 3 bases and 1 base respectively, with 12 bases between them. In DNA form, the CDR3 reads TGTGCCAGCTCACCCGGCGGGGTGCCCCAAGAGACCCAGTACTTC. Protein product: CASSPGGVPQETQYF.

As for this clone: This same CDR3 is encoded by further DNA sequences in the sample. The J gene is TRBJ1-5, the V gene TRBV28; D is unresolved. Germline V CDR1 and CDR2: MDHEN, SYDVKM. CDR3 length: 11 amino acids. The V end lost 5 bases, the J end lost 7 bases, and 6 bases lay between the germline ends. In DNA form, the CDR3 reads TGTGCCAGCAGTCTAGGACAGCCCCAGCATTTT. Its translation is CASSLGQPQHF.

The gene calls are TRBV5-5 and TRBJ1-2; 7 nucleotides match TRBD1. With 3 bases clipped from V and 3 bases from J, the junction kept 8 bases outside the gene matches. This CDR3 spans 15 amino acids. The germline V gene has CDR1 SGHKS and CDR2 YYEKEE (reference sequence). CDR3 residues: CASSSIRGRDYGYTF. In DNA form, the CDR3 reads TGTGCCAGCAGCTCGATAAGGGGGCGCGACTATGGCTACACCTTC.

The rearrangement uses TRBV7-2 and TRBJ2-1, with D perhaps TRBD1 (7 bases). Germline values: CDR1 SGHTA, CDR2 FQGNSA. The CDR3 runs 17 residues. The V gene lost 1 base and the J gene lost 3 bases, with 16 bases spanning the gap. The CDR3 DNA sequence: TGTGCCAGCAGCTTAGGATCAGGGGGGCGTCTCTACAATGAGCAGTTCTTC. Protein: CASSLGSGGRLYNEQFF.

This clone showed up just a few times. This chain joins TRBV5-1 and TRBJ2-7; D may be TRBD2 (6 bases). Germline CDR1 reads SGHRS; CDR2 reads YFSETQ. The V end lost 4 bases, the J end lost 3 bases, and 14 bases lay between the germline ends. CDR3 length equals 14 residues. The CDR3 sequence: CASSVAADFYEQYF. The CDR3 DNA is TGCGCCAGCAGCGTAGCGGCCGACTTCTACGAGCAGTACTTC.